This TCR beta chain originates from a study of tumor-infiltrating lymphocytes in primary liver carcinoma. The researchers produced TCR beta cDNA from around 0.5 ug total RNA with a constant-region primer. ARM-PCR, slightly modified, supplied the TCR beta libraries through three nested multiplex PCR rounds. The two initial PCR rounds, approximately 10 cycles each, used TRBV1-TRBV30 forward and C-beta reverse primers. TCRdb re-called the multiplex PCR reads with MiXCR, one entry per CDR3 protein. The table records 300,000 to 400,000 distinct CDR3 sequences, roughly 60% of them present only once. In its sample, this clonotype was seen many times. Researchers drew blood RNA from unsorted whole blood and extracted germline DNA as well. This CDR3 spans 14 amino acids. V lost 5 bases and J lost 5; bases outside the gene matches: 6. CDR1 and CDR2 (germline): SGHNT, YYREEE (reference sequence).

This TCR derives from a man aged 35 to 55 with primary liver carcinoma and hepatitis B virus infection. V gene TRBV5-4 combines with J gene TRBJ2-7; 11 bases agree with TRBD2. The sample comprised peripheral blood. The CDR3 DNA reads TGTGCCAGCAGGGGGGGGACTAGCGGCCACGAGCAGTACTTC. The encoded protein is CASRGGTSGHEQYF. Full variable domain (rest looked up from reference TRBV5-4 and TRBJ2-7): ETGVTQSPTHLIKTRGQQVTLRCSSQSGHNTVSWYQQALGQGPQFIFQYYREEENGRGNFPPRFSGLQFPNYSSELNVNALELDDSALYLCASRGGTSGHEQYFGPGTRLTVT.